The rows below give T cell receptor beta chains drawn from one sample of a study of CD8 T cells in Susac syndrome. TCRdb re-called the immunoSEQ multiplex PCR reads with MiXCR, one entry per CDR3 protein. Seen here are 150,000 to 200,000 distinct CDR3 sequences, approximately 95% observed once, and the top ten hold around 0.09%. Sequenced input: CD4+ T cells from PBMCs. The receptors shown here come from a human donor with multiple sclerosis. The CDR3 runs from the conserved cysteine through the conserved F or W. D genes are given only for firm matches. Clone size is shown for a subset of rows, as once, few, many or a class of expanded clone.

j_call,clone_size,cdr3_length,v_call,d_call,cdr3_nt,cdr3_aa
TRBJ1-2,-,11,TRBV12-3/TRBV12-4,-,TGTGCCAGCAGCCCCTCGAGTGGCTACACCTTC,CASSPSSGYTF
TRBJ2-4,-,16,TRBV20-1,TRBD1,TGCAGTGCACTTCGGCTAGGGGGCACAGCCAAAAACATTCAGTACTTC,CSALRLGGTAKNIQYF
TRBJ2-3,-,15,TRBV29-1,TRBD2,TGCAGCGTTGCCGCCTTGCGGGGGGGCCTGGATACGCAGTATTTT,CSVAALRGGLDTQYF
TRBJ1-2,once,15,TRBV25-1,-,TGTGCCAGCAGTGAATCAGGCAGGCCCCTCTATGGCTACACCTTC,CASSESGRPLYGYTF
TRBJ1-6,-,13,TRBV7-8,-,TGTGCCAGCAGCTCAAAGCAGGATTCACCCCTCCACTTT,CASSSKQDSPLHF
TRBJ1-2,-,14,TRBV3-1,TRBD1,TGTGCCAGCAGCCAAGCAGCAGGGGGCTCTGGCTACACCTTC,CASSQAAGGSGYTF
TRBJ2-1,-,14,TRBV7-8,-,TGTGCCAGCAGCTCCGGGACAAGAGAAGGTGAGCAGTTCTTC,CASSSGTREGEQFF
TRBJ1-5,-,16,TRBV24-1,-,TGTGCCACCAGTGATCCTCCTACACTGATAAACTGGGAACAGCATTTT,CATSDPPTLINWEQHF
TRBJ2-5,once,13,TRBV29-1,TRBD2,TGCAGCGTCGTAGCGGGGGGACAAGAGACCCAGTACTTC,CSVVAGGQETQYF
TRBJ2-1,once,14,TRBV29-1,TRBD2,TGCAGCGCCGGGACTAGCGGGGGGTACAATGAGCAGTTCTTC,CSAGTSGGYNEQFF
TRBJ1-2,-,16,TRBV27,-,TGTGCCAGCAGTTTGAGGGGGGACCTCGGTTCTACCGGCTACACCTTC,CASSLRGDLGSTGYTF
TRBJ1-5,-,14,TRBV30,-,TGTGCCTGGAGTGAGAACCGGGGCTATCAGCCCCAGCATTTT,CAWSENRGYQPQHF
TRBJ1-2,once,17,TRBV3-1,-,TGTGCCAGCAGCCAAGAAGGTAACAGAGTCAGCGGGTATGGCTACACCTTC,CASSQEGNRVSGYGYTF
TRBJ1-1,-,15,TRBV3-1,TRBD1,TGTGCCAGCAGGGACCCGGGACAGGGGGTAACTGAAGCTTTCTTT,CASRDPGQGVTEAFF
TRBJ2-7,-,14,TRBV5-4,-,TGTGCCAGCACTAGCCAGGGGGGAGCCTACGAGCAGTACTTC,CASTSQGGAYEQYF
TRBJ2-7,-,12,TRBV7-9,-,TGTGCCAGCAGGGCAGACAGATACGAGCAGTACTTC,CASRADRYEQYF
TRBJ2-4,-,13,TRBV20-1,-,TGCAGTGCCCCAGGGGATCTGGGAAACATTCAGTACTTC,CSAPGDLGNIQYF
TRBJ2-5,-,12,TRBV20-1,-,TGCAGTGCTAGAAAGGTGGCAGAGACCCAGTACTTC,CSARKVAETQYF
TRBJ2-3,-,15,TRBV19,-,TGTGCCAGTAGTCTAGGGGGGACAGGCACAGATACGCAGTATTTT,CASSLGGTGTDTQYF
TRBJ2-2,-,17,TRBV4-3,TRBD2,TGCGCCAGCAGCCATCGACTAGCGGATGGTGGCACCGGGGAGCTGTTTTTT,CASSHRLADGGTGELFF
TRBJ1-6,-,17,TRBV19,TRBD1,TGTGCCAGTAGTACTTCCGGGACAGGACGCTATAATTCACCCCTCCACTTT,CASSTSGTGRYNSPLHF
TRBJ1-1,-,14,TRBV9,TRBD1,TGTGCCAGCAGCGTGACAGGGCGGTACACTGAAGCTTTCTTT,CASSVTGRYTEAFF
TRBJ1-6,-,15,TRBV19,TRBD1,TGTGCCAGTAGTATCCGGACAGGAGTAAATTCACCCCTCCACTTT,CASSIRTGVNSPLHF
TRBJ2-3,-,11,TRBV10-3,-,TGTGCCATCAGTGAGAGGGATACGCAGTATTTT,CAISERDTQYF
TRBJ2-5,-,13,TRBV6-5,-,TGTGCCACCCCTTCGGGGGCGGAAGAGACCCAGTACTTC,CATPSGAEETQYF